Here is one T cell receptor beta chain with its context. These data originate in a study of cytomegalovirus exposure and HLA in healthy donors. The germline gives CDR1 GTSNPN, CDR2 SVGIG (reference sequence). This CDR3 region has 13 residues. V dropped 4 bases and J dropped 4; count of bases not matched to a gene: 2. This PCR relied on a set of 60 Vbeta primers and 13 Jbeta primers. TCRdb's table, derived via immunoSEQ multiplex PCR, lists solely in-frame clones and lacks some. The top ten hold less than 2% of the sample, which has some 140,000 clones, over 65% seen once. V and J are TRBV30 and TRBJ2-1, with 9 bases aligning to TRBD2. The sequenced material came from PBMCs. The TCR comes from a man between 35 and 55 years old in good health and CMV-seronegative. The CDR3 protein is CAWTSGIYNEQFF. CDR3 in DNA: TGTGCCTGGACTAGCGGGATTTACAATGAGCAGTTCTTC. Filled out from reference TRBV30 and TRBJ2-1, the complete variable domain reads SQTIHQWPATLVQPVGSPLSLECTVEGTSNPNLYWYRQAAGRGLQLLFYSVGIGQISSEVPQNLSASRPQDRQFILSSKKLLLSDSGFYLCAWTSGIYNEQFFGPGTRLTVL.